This TCR beta chain was sequenced in a study of CD8 T cells in ankylosing spondylitis. Study-wide results and caveats: Reportedly, matched ankylosing spondylitis synovial fluid was significantly enriched for disease-linked clones.

One entry per CDR3 protein results from TCRdb running MiXCR on the 5' RACE reads. The table has a few hundred thousand distinct CDR3 sequences, approximately 20% seen once. The CDR3 has 14 residues. V was pared by 5 bases and J by 5 bases, with 15 bases between. This clonotype was detected only a few times. Its antigen is still unknown. The TCR comes from a male donor with ankylosing spondylitis or in good health (not recorded which). The chain carries TRBV12-3 or TRBV12-4 and TRBJ2-5, with D possibly matching TRBD2 (6 bases). The material sequenced was blood, either unsorted or a sorted T cell fraction (not recorded which). The CDR3 DNA reads as TGTGCCAGCAGTCCGGGACTCCTTCAGGAGACCCAGTACTTC. Translating gives CASSPGLLQETQYF.